This TCR beta chain was captured by sequencing in a study of T cell responses to AZD1222 COVID-19 vaccine. General study results and limits: Clonal diversity may have been underestimated in mostly white British donors. Receipt of two AZD1222 doses was followed by a rise in Spike-specific TCR breadth and depth.

Data came from immunoSEQ multiplex PCR; TCRdb stores just in-frame clones and leaves some out. The sample holds roughly 180,000 clones, 80% to 95% seen once. Concerning this clone: Its target is unknown.

Sequenced material: peripheral blood, taken 28 days after the second AZD1222 dose. The clonotype comes from an adult who received the AZD1222 COVID-19 vaccine.

The CDR3 is CASSQAPVQGASEQYF. DNA for the CDR3: TGCGCCAGCAGCCAGGCCCCCGTACAGGGGGCTTCCGAGCAGTACTTC. The J gene is TRBJ2-7, the V gene TRBV4-1; 9 nucleotides match TRBD1. With V trimmed by 3 bases and J by 6 bases, 12 bases remained unmatched. The CDR3 is 16 amino acids. The V gene's germline CDR1 is MGHRA and CDR2 YSYEKL.